The 27 T cell receptor beta chains below come from one sample, sequenced in a study of cytomegalovirus exposure and HLA in healthy donors. Measured with immunoSEQ multiplex PCR; TCRdb has only the in-frame clones, and not every one. The table shows some 90,000 clones, with approximately 96% occurring only once. Sequencing was performed on PBMCs. The receptors here all came from a man younger than 35 in good health and CMV-seronegative.

The chain has TRBV9 and TRBJ2-3; D gene ambiguous. With 0 bases removed from V and 6 bases from J, the gap between germline ends came to 11 bases. The CDR3 spans 14 residues. Germline V gene data show CDR1 as SGDLS and CDR2 as YYNGEE. CDR3 residues: CASSVEYFPDTQYF. The CDR3 nucleotides are TGTGCCAGCAGCGTAGAATACTTTCCCGATACGCAGTATTTT.

The rearrangement uses TRBV30 and TRBJ2-7; 7 nucleotides align to TRBD1. V shed 2 bases and J 3 bases; nucleotides not matched to a gene: 7. The CDR3 is 14 amino acids. From germline, CDR1 is GTSNPN and CDR2 SVGIG (reference sequence). DNA for the CDR3: TGTGCCTGGAGTCGGTCCACAGGGGACTACGAGCAGTACTTC. Its translation: CAWSRSTGDYEQYF.

V and J are TRBV27 and TRBJ2-2, with D uncertain. Germline CDR1 is MNHEY and CDR2 is SMNVEV (reference sequence). The CDR3 runs 13 residues. Deletions cut 7 bases from V and 3 bases from J, with 9 bases between. The CDR3 here is CASTAGYTGELFF. The CDR3 DNA is TGTGCCAGCACCGCAGGTTACACCGGGGAGCTGTTTTTT.

The chain joins TRBV30 to TRBJ2-7, with D perhaps matching TRBD1 (6 bases). This CDR3 has 17 residues. The V end lost 0 bases, the J end lost 3 bases, and 21 bases lay between the germline ends. Per germline, CDR1 GTSNPN and CDR2 SVGIG (reference sequence). The CDR3 coding sequence is TGTGCCTGGAGTGTCAAAGGTAGAGACAGGATTGGCTACGAGCAGTACTTC. This sequence encodes CAWSVKGRDRIGYEQYF.

The V call is TRBV27, the J call TRBJ2-1; D is undetermined. CDR3 length: 14 amino acids. V lost 4 bases, J lost 7 bases, and 14 bases lay in between. Germline CDR1 MNHEY, CDR2 SMNVEV (reference sequence). Written as DNA, the CDR3 is TGTGCCAGCAGTTATCGGAAGAACGGGAATGAGCAGTTCTTC. Translating it yields CASSYRKNGNEQFF.

The CDR3 loop is CASNPLAGGTDTQYF. CDR3 nucleotide sequence: TGTGCCAGCAACCCACTAGCGGGGGGCACAGATACGCAGTATTTT. The chain uses TRBV25-1 and TRBJ2-3, with 11 bases lining up with TRBD2. Germline assignment: CDR1 MGHDK and CDR2 SYGVNS. V was pared by 7 bases and J by 1 base, with 4 bases of the junction left unmatched. This CDR3 contains 15 residues.

The rearrangement links TRBV13 to TRBJ2-6, with D possibly matching TRBD2 (5 bases). CDR3 length equals 17 residues. CDR1 and CDR2 (germline): PRHDT, FYEKMQ (reference sequence). The germline V and J ends were trimmed by 2 bases and 0 bases, with 11 bases remaining between them. For the CDR3, the DNA is TGTGCCAGCAGCTTAAGCGGTTCGAGCTCTGGGGCCAACGTCCTGACTTTC. Its translation: CASSLSGSSSGANVLTF.

CDR3 region: CASSNEGTGFEKLFF. The CDR3 DNA reads as TGTGCCAGCAGCAACGAAGGGACAGGGTTTGAAAAACTGTTTTTT. The genes are TRBV9 and TRBJ1-4; 9 nucleotides line up with TRBD1. This CDR3 region has 15 residues. With 4 bases clipped from V and 7 bases from J, the junction kept 8 bases outside the gene matches. Germline CDR1 reads SGDLS; CDR2 reads YYNGEE.

CDR3 sequence reads: CASNDGGGSEKLFF. Written as DNA, the CDR3 is TGTGCCAGCAATGATGGGGGGGGGAGTGAAAAACTGTTTTTT. This chain joins TRBV28 and TRBJ1-4, with D possibly matching TRBD1 (5 bases). In germline, CDR1 is MDHEN, CDR2 SYDVKM. Trimming took 7 bases from V and 7 from J, leaving 16 bases between them. The CDR3 has 14 residues. Complete variable domain (other parts from reference TRBV28 and TRBJ1-4): DVKVTQSSRYLVKRTGEKVFLECVQDMDHENMFWYRQDPGLGLRLIYFSYDVKMKEKGDIPEGYSVSREKKERFSLILESASTNQTSMYLCASNDGGGSEKLFFGSGTQLSVL.

V gene TRBV7-8 combines with J gene TRBJ2-1, with D perhaps matching TRBD2 (5 bases). V was pared by 5 bases and J by 4 bases, with 9 bases between. Germline CDR1 and CDR2: SGHVS and FQNEAQ. The CDR3 is 13 residues long. The CDR3 is CASSKGLYNEQFF. The CDR3 DNA follows: TGTGCCAGCAGCAAAGGACTTTACAATGAGCAGTTCTTC.

The chain combines TRBV7-2 with TRBJ2-7; 12 nucleotides line up with TRBD1. CDR1 is SGHTA and CDR2 is FQGNSA in the germline V gene. This CDR3 is built from 17 residues. V lost 5 bases and J lost 4; bases outside the gene matches: 12. CDR3 loop: CASSPGTGGANRYEQYV. CDR3 nucleotides: TGTGCCAGCAGCCCCGGGACAGGGGGCGCAAATCGATACGAGCAGTACGTC.

The genes are TRBV5-1 and TRBJ1-2; 10 bases line up with TRBD1. Unmatched junction bases numbered 3, after V lost 3 bases and J lost 7 bases. CDR3 size: 13 residues. CDR1 SGHRS and CDR2 YFSETQ come from the germline V gene. CDR3 loop: CASSSTGGVGYTF. The CDR3 DNA sequence: TGCGCCAGCAGCTCGACAGGGGGCGTTGGCTACACCTTC.

The V call is TRBV5-5, the J call TRBJ2-3; D not certain. This CDR3 contains 15 residues. V dropped 2 bases and J dropped 3 bases, with 13 bases sitting between them. Germline V CDR1 and CDR2: SGHKS, YYEKEE (reference sequence). The CDR3 loop is CASSFTPPITDTQYF. The DNA of the CDR3 is TGTGCCAGCAGCTTCACTCCCCCGATAACAGATACGCAGTATTTT.

The chain joins TRBV5-1 to TRBJ2-3, with 9 bases matching TRBD2. Per the germline V gene, CDR1 is SGHRS and CDR2 is YFSETQ. V dropped 0 bases and J dropped 1; count of bases not matched to a gene: 9. CDR3 size: 18 residues. DNA of the CDR3: TGCGCCAGCAGCTTGGTCGGCGGGAGGGCGGGAGGCACAGATACGCAGTATTTT. It translates to CASSLVGGRAGGTDTQYF.

This clone has just one count. This sequence joins TRBV28 and TRBJ2-2; 8 bases are a match to TRBD1. V was clipped by 3 bases and J by 5 bases; unmatched bases: 8. Germline V lookup: CDR1 MDHEN, CDR2 SYDVKM. This CDR3 is built from 16 residues. The CDR3 region has the DNA TGTGCCAGCAGTTTCCCAGGGACAGGAGAGACCGGGGAGCTGTTTTTT. It encodes CASSFPGTGETGELFF.

As regards this clone: Within the sample, other DNA sequences also encode this same CDR3. This chain uses TRBV11-3 with TRBJ2-3; D is unresolved. This CDR3 spans 11 amino acids. CDR1 is SGHNT and CDR2 is YENEEA in the germline V gene. V shed 5 bases and J shed 3 bases, with 3 bases lying between them. The CDR3, as DNA: TGTGCCAGCAGCCTAACAGATACGCAGTATTTT. It codes for CASSLTDTQYF.

CDR3 DNA: TGTGCCAGCAGGTATGCAGGTTTAAGCGGCTACACCTTC. It translates to CASRYAGLSGYTF. The chain uses TRBV27 and TRBJ1-2; D gene uncertain. The germline gives CDR1 MNHEY, CDR2 SMNVEV (reference sequence). Trimming removed 6 bases at V and 8 bases at J, with 16 bases between. The CDR3 extends over 13 amino acids.

Only a few counts were recorded for this clone. The gene calls are TRBV28 and TRBJ2-1; tentative D call: TRBD2 (6 bases). V was shortened by 4 bases and J by 3 bases, with 16 bases between the two germline ends. The CDR3 has 16 amino acids. The germline V gene encodes CDR1 MDHEN and CDR2 SYDVKM. CDR3 DNA: TGTGCCAGCAGTTCCCGGCGGGACGGCCTCTACAATGAGCAGTTCTTC. As protein: CASSSRRDGLYNEQFF.

The chain joins TRBV28 to TRBJ2-5; D possibly corresponds to TRBD2 (6 bases). Germline loops: CDR1 MDHEN, CDR2 SYDVKM. The CDR3 is 19 amino acids. The V and J ends lost 2 bases and 1 base respectively, with 23 bases between them. CDR3 sequence: CASSLPRLGAHDFQETQYF. In DNA form, the CDR3 reads TGTGCCAGCAGTTTACCCAGACTAGGGGCTCATGACTTCCAAGAGACCCAGTACTTC.

The J gene is TRBJ2-7, the V gene TRBV6-1; D call uncertain. Germline CDR1 and CDR2: MNHNS and SASEGT. The V gene lost 0 bases and the J gene lost 7 bases, with 4 bases spanning the gap. The CDR3 runs 11 residues. CDR3 DNA sequence: TGTGCCAGCAGTGAAGCGGCGGAGCAGTACGTC. Its translation is CASSEAAEQYV.

The rearrangement joins TRBV7-9 to TRBJ1-1; the D is unclear. Per germline, CDR1 SEHNR and CDR2 FQNEAQ (reference sequence). Deletions cut 5 bases from V and 8 bases from J, with 9 bases between. The CDR3 contains 11 residues. CDR3 region: CASSLLGEAFF. CDR3 bases: TGTGCCAGCAGCCTCCTCGGGGAAGCTTTCTTT.

The rearrangement uses TRBV5-1 and TRBJ2-1, with D maybe TRBD1 (5 bases). Trimming took off 4 bases at V and 5 bases at J, with 10 bases between the two ends. The CDR3 length is 13 residues. CDR1 is SGHRS, CDR2 YFSETQ, per germline. The CDR3 sequence is CASSRQGNNEQFF. The DNA for the CDR3 is TGCGCCAGCAGCCGCCAGGGAAACAATGAGCAGTTCTTC.

A single count supports this clone. This chain uses TRBV23-1 with TRBJ1-1, with D uncertain. TRBV23-1 counts as an open reading frame of uncertain function. CDR3 length: 18 residues. V lost 0 bases and J lost 0, with 17 bases in between. CDR3: CASSQSLREDGMNTEAFF. The CDR3 nucleotides are TGCGCCAGCAGTCAATCATTGAGGGAGGACGGCATGAACACTGAAGCTTTCTTT.

Only one count was recorded for this clone. The chain joins TRBV5-1 to TRBJ2-1; D may be TRBD1 (6 bases). The germline V and J ends were trimmed by 1 base and 5 bases, with 19 bases remaining between them. The CDR3 totals 17 residues. Germline loops: CDR1 SGHRS, CDR2 YFSETQ. CDR3: CASSLQRSNGQNNEQFF. The CDR3 DNA follows: TGCGCCAGCAGCTTGCAGCGTTCAAACGGACAGAACAATGAGCAGTTCTTC.

The CDR3 spells CASSRDRDSYNEQFF. Written as DNA, the CDR3 is TGTGCCAGCAGCCGAGATCGGGACTCCTACAATGAGCAGTTCTTC. The chain has TRBV7-2 and TRBJ2-1; D is possibly TRBD2 (5 bases). The germline gives CDR1 SGHTA, CDR2 FQGNSA. The CDR3 is made up of 15 amino acids. V gave up 5 bases and J gave up 0 bases, with 11 bases separating them.

This chain joins TRBV7-9 and TRBJ2-3, with 10 bases aligning to TRBD1. The V segment lost 5 bases and the J segment 6 bases; nucleotides outside the gene matches: 11. The CDR3 spans 16 residues. Looked up from germline, CDR1 is SEHNR and CDR2 is FQNEAQ (reference sequence). CDR3 residues: CASSTGQGERFDTQYF. Written as DNA, the CDR3 is TGTGCCAGCAGCACCGGACAGGGGGAGCGGTTCGATACGCAGTATTTT. Combining the CDR3 with reference TRBV7-9 and TRBJ2-3 gives the whole variable domain DTGVSQNPRHKITKRGQNVTFRCDPISEHNRLYWYRQTLGQGPEFLTYFQNEAQLEKSRLLSDRFSAERPKGSFSTLEIQRTEQGDSAMYLCASSTGQGERFDTQYFGPGTRLTVL.

The V and J genes are TRBV28 and TRBJ1-2; D remains ambiguous. The CDR3 has 14 amino acids. The germline V and J ends were trimmed by 1 base and 2 bases, with 8 bases remaining between them. CDR1 and CDR2 from the germline V gene are MDHEN and SYDVKM. The CDR3, as DNA: TGTGCCAGCAGTTTATTGCAGGCCAACTATGGCTACACCTTC. This sequence encodes CASSLLQANYGYTF.